This TCR beta chain was profiled in a study of T cells in Graves' hyperthyroidism and ophthalmopathy. Points from the study as a whole: In blood, most of the thyroid clonotypes expanded above 0.001 were also present. Using 13 V-J features, a model discriminated ophthalmopathy from stable hyperthyroidism.

Uncontrolled infection, other autoimmune disease, pregnancy or lactation led to exclusion. This clonotype was observed many times. Its antigen is unidentified. TCR beta CDR3 regions were amplified from RNA transcripts. HTBI primers were used for first-round RT-PCR of the TCR CDR3. In TCRdb, the multiplex PCR reads were re-called with MiXCR into one record per CDR3 protein. The sample lists around 450,000 distinct CDR3 sequences, about 15% occurring once. The germline V and J ends were trimmed by 3 bases and 4 bases, with 12 bases remaining between them. This CDR3 region has 15 residues. The rearrangement links TRBV12-3 or TRBV12-4 to TRBJ2-2; tentatively, D is TRBD2 (5 bases). Sequencing was carried out using blood. The source is a woman aged 18-29 years with Graves' hyperthyroidism. The CDR3 nucleotides are TGTGCCAGCAGTTTGGGCCTTGAGGGCACCGGGGAGCTGTTTTTT. As protein: CASSLGLEGTGELFF.